The clone carrying this TCR beta chain was seen only a few times. Its cognate antigen is unknown. All of the isolated RNA was reverse transcribed, so expressed TCRB transcripts were sequenced. Some clones are missing from TCRdb's copy, which holds only in-frame ones; the method was immunoSEQ multiplex PCR. The profile shows under 400,000 clones, 11% to 15% of them singletons. CDR1 SGHNT and CDR2 YENEEA come from the germline V gene. The V gene end was trimmed by 3 bases and the J gene end by 3 bases; junction bases not matched to a gene: 9. This CDR3 is 18 amino acids long. The record originates from a study of beta chain features in type 1 diabetes. General study results and limits: A potential influence of HLA type upon TCRB rearrangement remained unresolved herein. PCR could preferentially amplify shorter templates, alike in patients and controls.

The sequenced sample was central memory CD4+ T cells from blood. The rearrangement uses TRBV11-3 and TRBJ2-2, with 11 bases matching TRBD1. The receptor was isolated from a man aged 25 to 40 in good health. CDR3 region: CASSFRRTGGVDTGELFF. CDR3 coding DNA: TGTGCCAGCAGCTTTAGGAGGACAGGGGGCGTCGACACCGGGGAGCTGTTTTTT.